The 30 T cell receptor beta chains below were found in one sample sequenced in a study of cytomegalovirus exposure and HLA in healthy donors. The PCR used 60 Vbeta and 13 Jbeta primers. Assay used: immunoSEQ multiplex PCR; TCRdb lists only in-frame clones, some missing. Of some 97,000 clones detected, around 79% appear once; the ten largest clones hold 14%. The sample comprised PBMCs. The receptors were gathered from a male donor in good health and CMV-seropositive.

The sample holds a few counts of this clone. CDR3 loop: CAWSPTDVEQFF. The CDR3 DNA is TGTGCCTGGAGTCCAACTGATGTTGAGCAGTTCTTC. This rearrangement joins TRBV30 to TRBJ2-1; D not resolved. CDR3 length equals 12 residues. Trimming removed 2 bases at V and 9 bases at J, with 11 bases between. Germline V gives CDR1 GTSNPN, CDR2 SVGIG (reference sequence).

CDR3 coding DNA: TGTGCCAGTAGTATGAACGGGTTCTGGGGAGACCAAGAGACCCAGTACTTC. It translates to CASSMNGFWGDQETQYF. V usage is TRBV19 and J usage is TRBJ2-5; D is possibly TRBD2 (5 bases). Germline CDR1 is LNHDA and CDR2 is SQIVND (reference sequence). The CDR3 runs to 17 residues. The ends were cut back, 3 bases at V and 0 bases at J, with 17 bases in the middle. The full variable domain, rest sourced from reference TRBV19 and TRBJ2-5, is DGGITQSPKYLFRKEGQNVTLSCEQNLNHDAMYWYRQDPGQGLRLIYYSQIVNDFQKGDIAEGYSVSREKKESFPLTVTSAQKNPTAFYLCASSMNGFWGDQETQYFGPGTRLLVL.

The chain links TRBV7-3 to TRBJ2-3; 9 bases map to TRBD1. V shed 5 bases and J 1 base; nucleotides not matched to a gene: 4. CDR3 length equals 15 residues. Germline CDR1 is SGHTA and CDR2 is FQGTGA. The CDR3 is CASSPGQGGTDTQYF. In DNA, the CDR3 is TGTGCCAGCAGCCCGGGACAGGGTGGCACAGATACGCAGTATTTT.

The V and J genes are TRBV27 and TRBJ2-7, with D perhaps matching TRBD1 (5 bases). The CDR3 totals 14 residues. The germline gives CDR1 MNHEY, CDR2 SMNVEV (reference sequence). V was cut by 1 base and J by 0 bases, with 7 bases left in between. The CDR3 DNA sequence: TGTGCCAGCAGTTTATGGGGCAGCTCCTACGAGCAGTACTTC. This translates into CASSLWGSSYEQYF.

CDR3 in amino acids: CASSPSGLSEELFF. CDR3 nucleotides: TGTGCCAGCAGCCCGTCGGGACTTTCGGAGGAGCTGTTTTTT. The rearrangement uses TRBV7-9 and TRBJ2-2; perhaps TRBD2 as D (6 bases). This CDR3 has 14 amino acids. V lost 5 bases, J lost 10 bases, and 17 bases lay in between. Looked up from germline, CDR1 is SEHNR and CDR2 is FQNEAQ (reference sequence).

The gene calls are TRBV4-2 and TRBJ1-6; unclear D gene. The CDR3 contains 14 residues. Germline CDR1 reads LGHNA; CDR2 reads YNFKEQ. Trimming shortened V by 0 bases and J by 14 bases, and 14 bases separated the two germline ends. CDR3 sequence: CASSQDLWEVSLHF. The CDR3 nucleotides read TGTGCCAGCAGCCAAGATCTTTGGGAGGTCTCCCTCCACTTT.

The CDR3 reads CASGKWGESLQETQYF. CDR3 sequence (DNA): TGCGCCAGCGGGAAATGGGGGGAAAGCCTCCAAGAGACCCAGTACTTC. The V gene is TRBV5-1, the J gene TRBJ2-5; tentative D call: TRBD2 (6 bases). The CDR3 is 16 amino acids. Trimming shortened V by 7 bases and J by 1 base, and 20 bases separated the two germline ends. Germline CDR1 reads SGHRS; CDR2 reads YFSETQ.

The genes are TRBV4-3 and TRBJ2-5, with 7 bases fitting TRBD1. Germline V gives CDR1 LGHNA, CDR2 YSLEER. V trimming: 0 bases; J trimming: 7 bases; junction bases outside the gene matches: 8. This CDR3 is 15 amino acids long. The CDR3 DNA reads TGCGCCAGCAGCCAAGATTTAGGGGGCTGGGGGACCCAGTACTTC. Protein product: CASSQDLGGWGTQYF.

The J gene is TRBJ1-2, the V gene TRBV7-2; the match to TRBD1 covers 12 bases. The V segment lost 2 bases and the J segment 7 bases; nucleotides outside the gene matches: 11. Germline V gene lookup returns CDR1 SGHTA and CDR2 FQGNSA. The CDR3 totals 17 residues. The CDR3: CASSLQLGGQGARGYTF. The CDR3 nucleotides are TGTGCCAGCAGCTTACAATTAGGGGGACAGGGGGCACGTGGCTACACCTTC.

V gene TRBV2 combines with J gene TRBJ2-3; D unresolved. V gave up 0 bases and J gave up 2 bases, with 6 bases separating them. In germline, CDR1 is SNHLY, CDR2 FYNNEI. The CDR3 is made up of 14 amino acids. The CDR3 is CASSEARNTDTQYF. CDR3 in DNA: TGTGCCAGCAGTGAAGCGCGCAACACAGATACGCAGTATTTT.

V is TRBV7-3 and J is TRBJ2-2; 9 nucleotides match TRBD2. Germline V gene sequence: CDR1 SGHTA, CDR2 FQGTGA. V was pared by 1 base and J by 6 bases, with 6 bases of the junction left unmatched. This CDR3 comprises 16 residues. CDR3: CASSLNGGTSSGELFF. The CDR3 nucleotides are TGTGCCAGCAGCTTAAACGGAGGGACTAGCTCCGGGGAGCTGTTTTTT.

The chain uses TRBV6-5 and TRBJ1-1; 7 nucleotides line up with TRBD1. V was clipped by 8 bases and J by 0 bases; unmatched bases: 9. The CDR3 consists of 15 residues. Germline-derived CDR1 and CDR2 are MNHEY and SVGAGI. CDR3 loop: CASSRGPEMNTEAFF. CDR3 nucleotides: TGTGCCAGCTCTAGGGGGCCCGAAATGAACACTGAAGCTTTCTTT.

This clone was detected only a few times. The CDR3 sequence: CASSSDSNYGYTF. In DNA form, the CDR3 reads TGCGCCAGCAGTTCGGACAGCAACTATGGCTACACCTTC. The chain recombines TRBV10-2 with TRBJ1-2; perhaps TRBD1 as D (6 bases). The germline V gene has CDR1 WSHSY and CDR2 SAAADI. The CDR3 has 13 amino acids. Trimming left V 5 bases short and J 2 bases short, with 9 bases between.

In DNA, the CDR3 is TGTGCCAGCAGCTTTGGACTAGATGGTGAGCAGTTCTTC. Translated: CASSFGLDGEQFF. The chain carries TRBV7-3 and TRBJ2-1, with 7 nucleotides matching TRBD2. This CDR3 contains 13 residues. The germline CDR1 and CDR2 sequences are SGHTA and FQGTGA. V was pared by 3 bases and J by 9 bases, with 5 bases of the junction left unmatched.

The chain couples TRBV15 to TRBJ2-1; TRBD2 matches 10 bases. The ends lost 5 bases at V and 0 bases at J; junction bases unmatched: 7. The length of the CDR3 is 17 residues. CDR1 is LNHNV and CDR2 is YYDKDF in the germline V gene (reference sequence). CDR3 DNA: TGTGCCACCAGCGGACTAGCGGTACGAAGCTCCTACAATGAGCAGTTCTTC. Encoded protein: CATSGLAVRSSYNEQFF.

The CDR3 spells CASRGGTGLHEAFF. DNA of the CDR3: TGTGCCAGTAGGGGAGGGACAGGCTTACATGAAGCTTTCTTT. The chain carries TRBV19 and TRBJ1-1, with 8 positions matching TRBD1. The CDR3 runs 14 residues. Germline trimming cut 6 bases from V and 7 bases from J; bases unmatched to any gene: 10. The germline CDR1 and CDR2 sequences are LNHDA and SQIVND (reference sequence). Combining the CDR3 with reference TRBV19 and TRBJ1-1 gives the whole variable domain DGGITQSPKYLFRKEGQNVTLSCEQNLNHDAMYWYRQDPGQGLRLIYYSQIVNDFQKGDIAEGYSVSREKKESFPLTVTSAQKNPTAFYLCASRGGTGLHEAFFGQGTRLTVV.

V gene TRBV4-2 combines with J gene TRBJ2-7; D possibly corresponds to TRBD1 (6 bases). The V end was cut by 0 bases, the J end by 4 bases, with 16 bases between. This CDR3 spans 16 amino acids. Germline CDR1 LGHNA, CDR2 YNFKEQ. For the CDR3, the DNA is TGTGCCAGCAGCCAAGATAGTAGGTCCAGGGGTTACGAGCAGTACTTC. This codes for CASSQDSRSRGYEQYF.

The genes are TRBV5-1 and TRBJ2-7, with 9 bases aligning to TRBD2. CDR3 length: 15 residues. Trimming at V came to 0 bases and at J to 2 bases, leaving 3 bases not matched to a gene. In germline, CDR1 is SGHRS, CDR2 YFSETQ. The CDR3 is CASSLATSGAYEQYF. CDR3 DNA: TGCGCCAGCAGCTTGGCGACTAGCGGAGCCTACGAGCAGTACTTC.

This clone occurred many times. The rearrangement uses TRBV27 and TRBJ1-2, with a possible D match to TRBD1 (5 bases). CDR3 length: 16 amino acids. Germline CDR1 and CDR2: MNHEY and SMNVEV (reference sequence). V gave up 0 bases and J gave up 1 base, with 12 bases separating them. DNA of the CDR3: TGTGCCAGCAGTTTATCGGGGCCGGGGGGTAACTATGGCTACACCTTC. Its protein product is CASSLSGPGGNYGYTF.

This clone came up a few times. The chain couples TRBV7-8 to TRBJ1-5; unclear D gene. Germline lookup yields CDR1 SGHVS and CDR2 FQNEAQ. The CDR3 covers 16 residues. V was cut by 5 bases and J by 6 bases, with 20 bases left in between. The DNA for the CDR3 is TGTGCCAGCAGCCCGGATAGGTGGGTTCCAGGTCAGCCCCAGCATTTT. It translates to CASSPDRWVPGQPQHF.

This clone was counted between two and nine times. In DNA, the CDR3 is TGTGCCAGCAGCCCGCTAGGTGAAAAACTGTTTTTT. Protein sequence: CASSPLGEKLFF. The chain uses TRBV14 and TRBJ1-4, with D unresolved. The CDR3 consists of 12 residues. The V gene's germline CDR1 is SGHDN and CDR2 FVKESK. Between the trimmed V and J ends, which lost 4 bases and 7 bases, there was a span of 7 bases.

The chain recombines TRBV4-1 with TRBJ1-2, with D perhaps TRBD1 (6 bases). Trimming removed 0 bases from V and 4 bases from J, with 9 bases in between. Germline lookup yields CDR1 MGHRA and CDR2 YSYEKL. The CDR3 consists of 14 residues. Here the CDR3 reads CASSQETGSYGYTF. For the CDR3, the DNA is TGCGCCAGCAGCCAAGAAACAGGGTCCTATGGCTACACCTTC.

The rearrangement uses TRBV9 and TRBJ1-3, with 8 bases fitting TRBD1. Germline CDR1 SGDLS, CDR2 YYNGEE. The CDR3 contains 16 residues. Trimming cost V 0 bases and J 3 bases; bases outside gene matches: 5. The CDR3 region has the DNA TGTGCCAGCAGCGTAGCGGACAGGGTTGGTGGAAACACCATATATTTT. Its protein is CASSVADRVGGNTIYF.

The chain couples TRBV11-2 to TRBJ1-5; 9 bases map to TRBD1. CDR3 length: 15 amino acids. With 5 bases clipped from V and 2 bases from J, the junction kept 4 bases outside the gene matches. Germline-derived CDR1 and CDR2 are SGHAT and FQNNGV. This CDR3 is CASSPGQGGNQPQHF. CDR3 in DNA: TGTGCCAGCAGCCCGGGACAGGGCGGCAATCAGCCCCAGCATTTT.

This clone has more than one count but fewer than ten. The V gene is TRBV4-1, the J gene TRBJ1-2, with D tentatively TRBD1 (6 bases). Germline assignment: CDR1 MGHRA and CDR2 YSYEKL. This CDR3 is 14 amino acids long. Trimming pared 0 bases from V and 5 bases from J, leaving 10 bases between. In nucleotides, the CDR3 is TGCGCCAGCAGCCAAGAGTCAACAGGGTATGGCTACACCTTC. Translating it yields CASSQESTGYGYTF.

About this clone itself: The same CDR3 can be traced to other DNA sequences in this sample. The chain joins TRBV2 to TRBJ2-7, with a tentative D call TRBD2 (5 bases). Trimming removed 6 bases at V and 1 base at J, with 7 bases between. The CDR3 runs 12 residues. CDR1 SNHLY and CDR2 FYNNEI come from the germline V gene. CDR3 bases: TGTGCCAGCAGCGGGGATTCCTACGAGCAGTACTTC. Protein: CASSGDSYEQYF.

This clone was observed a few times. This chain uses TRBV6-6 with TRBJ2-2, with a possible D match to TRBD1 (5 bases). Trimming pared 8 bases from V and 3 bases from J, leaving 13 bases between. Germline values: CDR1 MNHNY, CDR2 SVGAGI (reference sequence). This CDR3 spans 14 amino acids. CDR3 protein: CASLQVYDTGELFF. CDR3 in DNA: TGTGCCAGCCTACAGGTTTACGACACCGGGGAGCTGTTTTTT.

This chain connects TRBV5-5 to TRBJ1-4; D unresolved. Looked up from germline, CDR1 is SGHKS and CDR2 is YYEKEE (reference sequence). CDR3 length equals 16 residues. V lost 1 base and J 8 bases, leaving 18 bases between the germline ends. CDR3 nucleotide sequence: TGTGCCAGCAGCTTGACCCCCGAGCGAGGCGGAGAAAAACTGTTTTTT. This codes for CASSLTPERGGEKLFF.

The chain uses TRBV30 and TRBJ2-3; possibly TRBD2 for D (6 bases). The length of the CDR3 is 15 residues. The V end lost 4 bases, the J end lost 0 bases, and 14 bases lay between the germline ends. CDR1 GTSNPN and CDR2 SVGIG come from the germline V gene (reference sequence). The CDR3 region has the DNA TGTGCCTGGATGGGGGGACCCTCAAGCACAGATACGCAGTATTTT. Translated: CAWMGGPSSTDTQYF.

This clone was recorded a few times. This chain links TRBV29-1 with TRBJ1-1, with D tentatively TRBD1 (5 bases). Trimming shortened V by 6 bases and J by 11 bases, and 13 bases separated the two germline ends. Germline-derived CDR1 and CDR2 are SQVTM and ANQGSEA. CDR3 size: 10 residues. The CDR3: CSVIRGSAFF. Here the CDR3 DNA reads TGCAGCGTGATAAGGGGTTCTGCTTTCTTT.